Below, 26 T cell receptor beta chains from the same sample are listed, as sequenced in a study of shared clonotypes between healthy human individuals. Terminally differentiated effector memory CD45RA+ cells were left out of the naive CD8 fraction, which was CD45RO-negative and positively selected for CCR7. Clones were read by immunoSEQ multiplex PCR, and TCRdb kept only the in-frame ones, dropping some. The sample holds some 2 million clones, about 95% seen once. Sample: naive CD8+ T cells sorted from blood. These receptors all stem from a man aged 18 to 30 in good health.

The chain uses TRBV27 and TRBJ2-2; TRBD2 matches at 7 bases. The V gene's germline CDR1 is MNHEY and CDR2 SMNVEV (reference sequence). The CDR3 contains 16 residues. Unmatched junction bases numbered 6, after V lost 3 bases and J lost 2 bases. This chain's CDR3 is CASSLEAGLNTGELFF. For the CDR3, the DNA is TGTGCCAGCAGTTTGGAAGCGGGGTTAAACACCGGGGAGCTGTTTTTT.

The chain joins TRBV4-3 to TRBJ2-7, with 9 nucleotides matching TRBD2. This CDR3 spans 16 amino acids. Germline CDR1 reads LGHNA; CDR2 reads YSLEER. Trimming cost V 5 bases and J 5 bases; bases outside gene matches: 13. The CDR3 is CASSAHKTGTSHEQYF. The CDR3 DNA reads TGCGCCAGCAGCGCCCACAAGACCGGGACTAGCCACGAGCAGTACTTC.

The chain has TRBV30 and TRBJ2-7, with D tentatively TRBD1 or TRBD2 (5 bases each). Germline CDR1 is GTSNPN and CDR2 is SVGIG (reference sequence). The germline V and J ends were trimmed by 1 base and 4 bases, with 23 bases remaining between them. There are 17 residues in the CDR3. DNA of the CDR3: TGTGCCTGGAGTGGGGGCCTCGCCGGGGCTAAGTTGTACGAGCAGTACTTC. Translating it yields CAWSGGLAGAKLYEQYF.

The chain employs TRBV5-5 and TRBJ1-3, with D tentatively TRBD1 (5 bases). The CDR3 has 14 amino acids. Trimming shortened V by 5 bases and J by 2 bases, and 11 bases separated the two germline ends. Germline values: CDR1 SGHKS, CDR2 YYEKEE (reference sequence). CDR3 residues: CASSSGITGNTIYF. The CDR3 DNA reads as TGTGCCAGCAGTTCAGGGATAACTGGAAACACCATATATTTT.

The V gene is TRBV6-1, the J gene TRBJ2-6, with a possible D match to TRBD1 (5 bases). The CDR3 extends over 15 amino acids. Germline assignment: CDR1 MNHNS and CDR2 SASEGT. V was shortened by 6 bases and J by 1 base, with 10 bases between the two germline ends. CDR3 sequence: CASRDTESGANVLTF. CDR3 in DNA: TGTGCCAGCAGGGACACAGAGTCTGGGGCCAACGTCCTGACTTTC.

Only one count was recorded for this clone. The chain employs TRBV2 and TRBJ1-4, with unresolved D. In germline, CDR1 is SNHLY, CDR2 FYNNEI. The CDR3 sequence is 15 residues long. V gave up 0 bases and J gave up 7 bases, with 12 bases separating them. The DNA of the CDR3 is TGTGCCAGCAGTGAAGCTTCCGGGGATATTGAAAAACTGTTTTTT. Encoded protein: CASSEASGDIEKLFF.

The chain combines TRBV21-1 with TRBJ2-7; the D segment call TRBD1 is taken from the table without a DNA check. TRBV21-1 is a pseudogene. CDR3 length: 14 amino acids. The CDR3, as DNA: TGTGCCAGCAGCCCCACGTTCAGGGCCCACGAGCAGTACTTC. This encodes CASSPTFRAHEQYF.

The chain carries TRBV30 and TRBJ1-2, with 8 bases fitting TRBD1. CDR3 length equals 13 residues. CDR1 and CDR2 from the germline V gene are GTSNPN and SVGIG (reference sequence). Trimming took 4 bases from V and 4 from J; bases not matched to a gene: 5. CDR3 sequence (DNA): TGTGCCTGGAAGACAGGGGCCATCTATGGCTACACCTTC. Encoded protein: CAWKTGAIYGYTF. The whole variable domain, remainder taken from reference TRBV30 and TRBJ1-2, is SQTIHQWPATLVQPVGSPLSLECTVEGTSNPNLYWYRQAAGRGLQLLFYSVGIGQISSEVPQNLSASRPQDRQFILSSKKLLLSDSGFYLCAWKTGAIYGYTFGSGTRLTVV.

The rearrangement uses TRBV30 and TRBJ1-2; TRBD1 matches at 7 bases. The CDR3 runs 15 residues. Per the germline V gene, CDR1 is GTSNPN and CDR2 is SVGIG (reference sequence). V lost 0 bases and J lost 4; bases outside the gene matches: 8. CDR3 nucleotide sequence: TGTGCCTGGAGTGTTCTGGAGGGGGCACGCTATGGCTACACCTTC. This gives the protein CAWSVLEGARYGYTF.

V usage is TRBV7-8 and J usage is TRBJ2-3, with D perhaps matching TRBD2 (6 bases). The germline V gene encodes CDR1 SGHVS and CDR2 FQNEAQ. CDR3 length: 16 residues. V lost 2 bases, J lost 4 bases, and 16 bases lay in between. CDR3 region: CASSLHWRERSDTQYF. The CDR3 nucleotides are TGTGCCAGCAGCTTACACTGGCGGGAAAGGTCAGATACGCAGTATTTT.

The chain is built from TRBV10-2 and TRBJ2-1; weak D call: TRBD2 (6 bases). Trimming left V 1 base short and J 5 bases short, with 12 bases between. The CDR3 has 15 amino acids. The germline gives CDR1 WSHSY, CDR2 SAAADI. The CDR3 DNA follows: TGCGCCAGCAGTGAGTTGGGTAGCGGCCACAATGAGCAGTTCTTC. Protein: CASSELGSGHNEQFF.

The J gene is TRBJ2-7, the V gene TRBV19; unclear D gene. Germline CDR1 reads LNHDA; CDR2 reads SQIVND (reference sequence). The CDR3 runs 11 residues. V lost 8 bases to trimming and J lost 2 bases, with 7 bases between them. The CDR3 nucleotides read TGTGCCAGTGGATCTCCCTACGAGCAGTACTTC. Amino acid sequence: CASGSPYEQYF. Complete variable domain (other parts from reference TRBV19 and TRBJ2-7): DGGITQSPKYLFRKEGQNVTLSCEQNLNHDAMYWYRQDPGQGLRLIYYSQIVNDFQKGDIAEGYSVSREKKESFPLTVTSAQKNPTAFYLCASGSPYEQYFGPGTRLTVT.

A remark on this clone: This sample also contains other DNA sequences that code for the same CDR3. The chain links TRBV9 to TRBJ2-7; perhaps TRBD1 as D (6 bases). The CDR3 runs 15 residues. The germline gives CDR1 SGDLS, CDR2 YYNGEE. V was cut by 0 bases and J by 1 base, with 11 bases left in between. The CDR3, as DNA: TGTGCCAGCAGCGTAGGGACAGCCGGGTCCTACGAGCAGTACTTC. Its translation: CASSVGTAGSYEQYF.

This sequence joins TRBV7-9 and TRBJ2-1; D is perhaps TRBD1 or TRBD2 (5 bases each). Germline V gives CDR1 SEHNR, CDR2 FQNEAQ (reference sequence). V was clipped by 4 bases and J by 7 bases, with 8 bases between them. CDR3 length: 12 amino acids. This CDR3 reads CASSWDGNEQFF. The CDR3 region has the DNA TGTGCCAGCAGCTGGGACGGGAATGAGCAGTTCTTC.

The CDR3 loop is CASSQEGLSGNTIYF. As DNA, the CDR3 is TGCGCCAGCAGCCAAGAAGGCCTCTCTGGAAACACCATATATTTT. The chain links TRBV4-1 to TRBJ1-3; D is uncertain. Germline V gene lookup returns CDR1 MGHRA and CDR2 YSYEKL. The CDR3 loop spans 15 amino acids. Trimming pared 0 bases from V and 0 bases from J, leaving 6 bases between.

The CDR3 loop reads CASSRSGYTEAFF. The CDR3 DNA reads as TGTGCCAGCAGCAGATCAGGGTACACTGAAGCTTTCTTT. The rearrangement links TRBV7-9 to TRBJ1-1; weak D call: TRBD1 (5 bases). This CDR3 spans 13 amino acids. The germline gives CDR1 SEHNR, CDR2 FQNEAQ (reference sequence). Trimming took off 5 bases at V and 3 bases at J, with 10 bases between the two ends. Full variable domain (missing parts from reference TRBV7-9 and TRBJ1-1): DTGVSQNPRHKITKRGQNVTFRCDPISEHNRLYWYRQTLGQGPEFLTYFQNEAQLEKSRLLSDRFSAERPKGSFSTLEIQRTEQGDSAMYLCASSRSGYTEAFFGQGTRLTVV.

This clone was seen more than once but under ten times. The chain links TRBV19 to TRBJ2-7, with D tentatively TRBD1 or TRBD2 (5 bases each). In germline, CDR1 is LNHDA, CDR2 SQIVND (reference sequence). This CDR3 spans 15 amino acids. V dropped 5 bases and J dropped 0 bases, with 14 bases sitting between them. In DNA, the CDR3 is TGTGCCAGTAGTCCCGGGTGGGGGAGCTCCTACGAGCAGTACTTC. Protein sequence: CASSPGWGSSYEQYF.

This chain connects TRBV30 to TRBJ2-1; D call uncertain. Germline V CDR1 and CDR2: GTSNPN, SVGIG (reference sequence). Trimming shortened V by 0 bases and J by 0 bases, and 9 bases separated the two germline ends. CDR3 length: 15 residues. In nucleotides, the CDR3 is TGTGCCTGGAGTGTACGAGAGGCCTCCTACAATGAGCAGTTCTTC. Its translation: CAWSVREASYNEQFF.

CDR3 in amino acids: CASGAGTVIRKYNEQFF. The DNA for the CDR3 is TGTGCCAGCGGGGCGGGGACAGTGATTCGAAAATACAATGAGCAGTTCTTC. The chain uses TRBV27 and TRBJ2-1; the D gene is possibly TRBD1 (7 bases). Germline CDR1 and CDR2: MNHEY and SMNVEV (reference sequence). V gave up 8 bases and J gave up 4 bases, with 24 bases separating them. This CDR3 spans 17 amino acids.

J is TRBJ2-7 and V is TRBV19; 8 positions match TRBD2. Germline CDR1 is LNHDA and CDR2 is SQIVND (reference sequence). Trimming at V came to 5 bases and at J to 0 bases, leaving 6 bases not matched to a gene. The length of the CDR3 is 15 residues. The CDR3 DNA sequence: TGTGCCAGTAGTTCGCTAAGCGGGAGCTCCTACGAGCAGTACTTC. Encoded protein: CASSSLSGSSYEQYF.

V and J are TRBV9 and TRBJ2-7; 10 bases agree with TRBD2. The CDR3 runs to 14 residues. With 4 bases clipped from V and 4 bases from J, the junction kept 5 bases outside the gene matches. Germline CDR1 SGDLS, CDR2 YYNGEE. The CDR3 sequence: CASSPGLAVYEQYF. Written as DNA, the CDR3 is TGTGCCAGCAGCCCCGGACTAGCGGTGTACGAGCAGTACTTC.

V gene TRBV11-3 combines with J gene TRBJ1-1, with 10 bases fitting TRBD1. Germline V gives CDR1 SGHNT, CDR2 YENEEA. The V and J ends lost 5 bases and 5 bases, in that order; junction bases with no gene match: 5. The CDR3 length is 14 residues. CDR3 DNA sequence: TGTGCCAGCAGCCCCGGACAGGGGGATACTGAAGCTTTCTTT. Amino acids: CASSPGQGDTEAFF.

The J gene is TRBJ2-2, the V gene TRBV10-3, with D possibly matching TRBD2 (6 bases). Germline-derived CDR1 and CDR2 are ENHRY and SYGVKD. This CDR3 is built from 14 residues. Trimming took 0 bases from V and 5 from J, leaving 7 bases between them. The CDR3 DNA reads as TGTGCCATCAGTGAGTCTGCGGGGACCGGGGAGCTGTTTTTT. Amino acid sequence: CAISESAGTGELFF.

This chain links TRBV7-9 with TRBJ2-7, with 9 bases matching TRBD2. The CDR3 runs to 16 residues. The junction had 5 bases not matched to a gene; V was cut back by 1 base and J by 1 base. The germline V gene encodes CDR1 SEHNR and CDR2 FQNEAQ (reference sequence). In DNA form, the CDR3 reads TGTGCCAGCAGCTTAGTTGCTAGCGGGGTGTCCTACGAGCAGTACTTC. Amino acids: CASSLVASGVSYEQYF.

The V gene is TRBV2, the J gene TRBJ1-6; D perhaps matches TRBD1 (6 bases). This CDR3 has 15 residues. Germline CDR1 and CDR2: SNHLY and FYNNEI. V was cut by 6 bases and J by 1 base, with 10 bases left in between. The DNA for the CDR3 is TGTGCCAGCAGACCGGACAGTTCCTATAATTCACCCCTCCACTTT. Translation gives CASRPDSSYNSPLHF.

The chain links TRBV5-4 to TRBJ1-1, with D unclear. V was cut by 0 bases and J by 8 bases, with 8 bases left in between. This CDR3 has 12 amino acids. The germline V gene encodes CDR1 SGHNT and CDR2 YYREEE (reference sequence). In DNA, the CDR3 is TGTGCCAGCAGCTTGGGAGGGATGGAAGCTTTCTTT. Its translation: CASSLGGMEAFF.